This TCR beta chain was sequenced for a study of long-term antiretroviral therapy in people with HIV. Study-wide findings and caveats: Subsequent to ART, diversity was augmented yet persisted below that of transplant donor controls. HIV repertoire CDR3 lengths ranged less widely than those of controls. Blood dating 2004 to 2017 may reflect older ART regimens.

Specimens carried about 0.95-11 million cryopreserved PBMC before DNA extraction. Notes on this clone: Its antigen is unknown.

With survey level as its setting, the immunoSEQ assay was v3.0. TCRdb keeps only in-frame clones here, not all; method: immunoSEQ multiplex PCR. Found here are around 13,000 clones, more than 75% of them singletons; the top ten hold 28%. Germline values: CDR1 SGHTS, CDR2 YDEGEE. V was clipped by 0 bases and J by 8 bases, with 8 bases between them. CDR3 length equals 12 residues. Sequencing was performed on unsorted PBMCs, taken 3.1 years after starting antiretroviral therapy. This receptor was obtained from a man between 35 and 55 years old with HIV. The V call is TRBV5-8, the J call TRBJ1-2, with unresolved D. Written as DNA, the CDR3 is TGTGCCAGCAGCTTGGGATCGAGCGGCTACACCTTC. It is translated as CASSLGSSGYTF.